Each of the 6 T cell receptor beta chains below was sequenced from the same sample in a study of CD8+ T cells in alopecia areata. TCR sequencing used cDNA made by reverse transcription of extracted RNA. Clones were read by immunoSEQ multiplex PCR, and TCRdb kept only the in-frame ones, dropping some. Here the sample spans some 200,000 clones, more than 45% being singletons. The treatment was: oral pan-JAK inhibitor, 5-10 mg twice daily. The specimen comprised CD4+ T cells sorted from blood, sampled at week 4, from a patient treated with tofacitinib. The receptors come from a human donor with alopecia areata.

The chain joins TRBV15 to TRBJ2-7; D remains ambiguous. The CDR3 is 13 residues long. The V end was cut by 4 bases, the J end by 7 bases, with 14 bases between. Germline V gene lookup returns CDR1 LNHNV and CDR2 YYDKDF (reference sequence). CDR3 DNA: TGTGCCACCAGCATAGGACCCGACCGGGAGCAGTACTTC. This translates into CATSIGPDREQYF.

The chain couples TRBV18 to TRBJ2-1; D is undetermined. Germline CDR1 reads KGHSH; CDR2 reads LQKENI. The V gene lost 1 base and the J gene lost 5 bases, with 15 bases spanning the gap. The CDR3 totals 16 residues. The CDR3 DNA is TGTGCCAGCTCACCACAACGAGTGGGGTCCCACAATGAGCAGTTCTTC. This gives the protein CASSPQRVGSHNEQFF.

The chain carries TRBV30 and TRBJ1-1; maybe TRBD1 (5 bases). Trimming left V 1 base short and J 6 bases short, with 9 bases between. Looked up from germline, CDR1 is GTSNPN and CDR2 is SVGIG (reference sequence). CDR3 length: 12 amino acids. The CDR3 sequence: CAWSGLQAEAFF. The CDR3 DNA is TGTGCCTGGAGTGGGCTACAGGCTGAAGCTTTCTTT.

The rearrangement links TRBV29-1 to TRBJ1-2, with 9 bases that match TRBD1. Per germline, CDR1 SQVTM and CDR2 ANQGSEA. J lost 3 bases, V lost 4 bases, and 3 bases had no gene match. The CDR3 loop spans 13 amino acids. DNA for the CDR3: TGCAGCGTTGGACAGGGGGATTACTATGGCTACACCTTC. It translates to CSVGQGDYYGYTF. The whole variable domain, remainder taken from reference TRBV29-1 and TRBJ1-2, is SAVISQKPSRDICQRGTSLTIQCQVDSQVTMMFWYRQQPGQSLTLIATANQGSEATYESGFVIDKFPISRPNLTFSTLTVSNMSPEDSSIYLCSVGQGDYYGYTFGSGTRLTVV.

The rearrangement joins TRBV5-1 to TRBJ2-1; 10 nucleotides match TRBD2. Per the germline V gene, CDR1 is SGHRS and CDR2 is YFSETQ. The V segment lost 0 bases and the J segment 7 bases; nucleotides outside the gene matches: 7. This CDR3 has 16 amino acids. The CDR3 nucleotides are TGCGCCAGCAGCTTGGTACCCAGCGGGGGGGGAAATGAGCAGTTCTTC. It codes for CASSLVPSGGGNEQFF.

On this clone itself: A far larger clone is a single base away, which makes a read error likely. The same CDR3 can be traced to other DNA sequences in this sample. The CDR3 reads CASSEAQGPQHF. CDR3 DNA sequence: TGTGCCAGCAGTGAGGCTCAGGGTCCCCAGCATTTT. The chain recombines TRBV10-3 with TRBJ1-5; tentative D call: TRBD1 (5 bases). The CDR3 is 12 residues long. Germline V gene lookup returns CDR1 ENHRY and CDR2 SYGVKD.